One sample yielded the 30 T cell receptor beta chains listed below, sequenced in a study of shared clonotypes between healthy human individuals. The table came from immunoSEQ multiplex PCR; TCRdb's copy has only in-frame clones and leaves some out. Here the sample spans roughly 2,000,000 clones, 93% being singletons. Terminally differentiated effector memory CD45RA+ cells were left out of the naive CD8 fraction, which was CD45RO-negative and positively selected for CCR7. Sequencing was carried out using naive CD8+ T cells from PBMCs. These receptors originate from a man aged 18 to 29 in good health. Some clones in this sample may be carry-over from other donors' samples.

The chain carries TRBV11-2 and TRBJ2-1; 7 nucleotides line up with TRBD1. V was clipped by 0 bases and J by 5 bases; unmatched bases: 10. CDR1 is SGHAT and CDR2 is FQNNGV in the germline V gene. The CDR3 contains 17 residues. CDR3 sequence reads: CASSLDKRGPLDNEQFF. CDR3 nucleotides: TGTGCCAGCAGCTTAGACAAGAGGGGGCCTCTAGACAATGAGCAGTTCTTC.

The genes are TRBV13 and TRBJ1-1; D perhaps matches TRBD1 (5 bases). Germline V gives CDR1 PRHDT, CDR2 FYEKMQ (reference sequence). V lost 3 bases and J lost 4, with 9 bases in between. The CDR3 length is 13 residues. The CDR3 DNA reads TGTGCCAGCAGCTTTGGGGGTGGCACTGAAGCTTTCTTT. Amino acids: CASSFGGGTEAFF.

The gene calls are TRBV7-2 and TRBJ1-1, with D perhaps TRBD1 (5 bases). The CDR3 loop spans 15 amino acids. Germline assignment: CDR1 SGHTA and CDR2 FQGNSA. Between the trimmed V and J ends, which lost 5 bases and 1 base, there was a span of 14 bases. The CDR3 DNA reads as TGTGCCAGCAGCCTTTATAGACAGCCGAACACTGAAGCTTTCTTT. Translated: CASSLYRQPNTEAFF. The full variable domain, completed using reference TRBV7-2 and TRBJ1-1, is GAGVSQSPSNKVTEKGKDVELRCDPISGHTALYWYRQSLGQGLEFLIYFQGNSAPDKSGLPSDRFSAERTGGSVSTLTIQRTQQEDSAVYLCASSLYRQPNTEAFFGQGTRLTVV.

DNA of the CDR3: TGTGCCAGCAGTTCGTGGACTAGCGGGAGGGTGGAGACCCAGTACTTC. This translates into CASSSWTSGRVETQYF. The chain joins TRBV27 to TRBJ2-5, with 15 bases lining up with TRBD2. Per the germline V gene, CDR1 is MNHEY and CDR2 is SMNVEV (reference sequence). The CDR3 is 16 residues long. Losses at the gene ends were 4 bases for V and 5 bases for J; bases not matched to a gene: 5.

The rearrangement links TRBV5-6 to TRBJ2-7; 13 bases are a match to TRBD2. The V gene's germline CDR1 is SGHDT and CDR2 YYEEEE. The CDR3 extends over 18 amino acids. Unmatched junction bases numbered 11, after V lost 3 bases and J lost 2 bases. CDR3 DNA sequence: TGTGCCAGCAGCTACGGGACTAGCGGGATCCCTTTACCCTACGAGCAGTACTTC. It encodes CASSYGTSGIPLPYEQYF.

The V gene is TRBV5-1, the J gene TRBJ2-6; D may be TRBD1 (5 bases). V was trimmed by 4 bases and J by 0 bases, leaving 14 bases between them. The germline V gene has CDR1 SGHRS and CDR2 YFSETQ. The CDR3 spans 17 residues. The CDR3 region is CASSPSWGYSGANVLTF. The CDR3, as DNA: TGCGCCAGCAGCCCCTCCTGGGGCTACTCTGGGGCCAACGTCCTGACTTTC.

The V call is TRBV29-1, the J call TRBJ2-7; 8 bases fit TRBD2. The CDR3 has 14 residues. Germline V gene data show CDR1 as SQVTM and CDR2 as ANQGSEA. The V segment lost 6 bases and the J segment 5 bases; nucleotides outside the gene matches: 12. The CDR3 DNA follows: TGCAGCGTACTGGCTAGCGGGCCTCTCCACGAGCAGTACTTC. It specifies CSVLASGPLHEQYF.

Turning to this clone: At the DNA level, this CDR3 is encoded by other sequences in the same sample as well. This rearrangement joins TRBV9 to TRBJ2-5; 7 positions agree with TRBD1. The CDR3 contains 14 residues. V shed 2 bases, J shed 2 bases, and the junction held 3 bases outside the gene matches. Germline V CDR1 and CDR2: SGDLS, YYNGEE. The CDR3, as DNA: TGTGCCAGCAGCGTGGGGACAGTTCAAGAGACCCAGTACTTC. Its protein is CASSVGTVQETQYF.

The chain has TRBV11-2 and TRBJ2-3, with TRBD2 matching 11 bases. CDR1 and CDR2 from the germline V gene are SGHAT and FQNNGV. The CDR3 sequence is 16 residues long. V dropped 4 bases and J dropped 0; count of bases not matched to a gene: 3. The CDR3 region is CASSSGTSGSTDTQYF. The CDR3 DNA follows: TGTGCCAGCAGCTCGGGGACTAGCGGTAGCACAGATACGCAGTATTTT.

V gene TRBV2 combines with J gene TRBJ2-7; 7 nucleotides match TRBD2. Germline assignment: CDR1 SNHLY and CDR2 FYNNEI. CDR3 length equals 15 residues. V dropped 8 bases and J dropped 2; count of bases not matched to a gene: 12. As DNA, the CDR3 is TGTGCCAGCCAGCCTCTCGGGAGGCCTCCCTACGAGCAGTACTTC. Its protein is CASQPLGRPPYEQYF.

This chain uses TRBV2 with TRBJ1-1, with D unresolved. V was clipped by 7 bases and J by 6 bases, with 12 bases between them. The length of the CDR3 is 12 residues. Germline V gene lookup returns CDR1 SNHLY and CDR2 FYNNEI. CDR3 sequence: CASTGWGAEAFF. The DNA of the CDR3 is TGTGCCAGCACTGGATGGGGAGCTGAAGCTTTCTTT.

Details on this clone: The same CDR3 can be traced to other DNA sequences in this sample. This chain connects TRBV9 to TRBJ2-7; 9 nucleotides agree with TRBD2. CDR1 is SGDLS and CDR2 is YYNGEE in the germline V gene. The junction had 2 bases not matched to a gene; V was cut back by 3 bases and J by 4 bases. The CDR3 is 13 residues long. In DNA, the CDR3 is TGTGCCAGCAGCGCAGCGGGAGGTTACGAGCAGTACTTC. It is translated as CASSAAGGYEQYF.

The rearrangement joins TRBV28 to TRBJ2-5; weak D call: TRBD1 (6 bases). The CDR3 consists of 12 residues. V was pared by 6 bases and J by 4 bases, with 9 bases between. CDR1 and CDR2 from the germline V gene are MDHEN and SYDVKM. The CDR3 here is CASRDSLETQYF. The CDR3 DNA sequence: TGTGCCAGCAGGGACAGTCTAGAGACCCAGTACTTC.

A note on this clone: The sample has other DNA sequences that encode this CDR3 too. This chain joins TRBV27 and TRBJ2-7, with unresolved D. This CDR3 contains 14 residues. From germline, CDR1 is MNHEY and CDR2 SMNVEV (reference sequence). V lost 3 bases and J 0 bases, leaving 9 bases between the germline ends. CDR3 residues: CASSFGRSSYEQYF. The DNA for the CDR3 is TGTGCCAGCAGTTTCGGACGGAGCTCCTACGAGCAGTACTTC.

The chain joins TRBV9 to TRBJ2-3; 9 positions agree with TRBD1. CDR3 length: 19 amino acids. The J segment lost 2 bases and the V segment lost 4 bases, leaving 17 bases of the junction unmatched. Germline lookup yields CDR1 SGDLS and CDR2 YYNGEE. CDR3 loop: CASSPKVYTGGSPTDTQYF. The CDR3, as DNA: TGTGCCAGCAGCCCCAAAGTCTATACAGGGGGCTCCCCCACAGATACGCAGTATTTT.

V gene TRBV10-3 combines with J gene TRBJ2-5, with a tentative D call TRBD1 (6 bases). The CDR3 totals 16 residues. The V gene lost 2 bases and the J gene lost 5 bases, with 18 bases spanning the gap. Looked up from germline, CDR1 is ENHRY and CDR2 is SYGVKD. CDR3 sequence reads: CAISEPSRGHSETQYF. For the CDR3, the DNA is TGTGCCATCAGTGAGCCGAGTCGGGGACACTCGGAGACCCAGTACTTC.

This clone has more than one count but fewer than ten. This sample includes further DNA sequences coding for the same CDR3. This chain joins TRBV2 and TRBJ1-1; unclear D gene. This CDR3 contains 12 residues. Germline-derived CDR1 and CDR2 are SNHLY and FYNNEI. V lost 4 bases and J 1 base, leaving 4 bases between the germline ends. In DNA, the CDR3 is TGTGCCAGCAGTGGCGCGAACACTGAAGCTTTCTTT. Protein sequence: CASSGANTEAFF.

The rearrangement uses TRBV2 and TRBJ2-2, with TRBD1 identical over 7 bases. CDR3 size: 16 residues. V lost 6 bases and J lost 0; bases outside the gene matches: 7. The germline V gene has CDR1 SNHLY and CDR2 FYNNEI. CDR3 in DNA: TGTGCCAGCAGCCCGGGACAGCGAACGAACACCGGGGAGCTGTTTTTT. It yields the protein CASSPGQRTNTGELFF.

This chain uses TRBV7-8 with TRBJ2-7; D remains unclear. Germline assignment: CDR1 SGHVS and CDR2 FQNEAQ. This CDR3 is 11 amino acids long. V lost 3 bases and J lost 6, with 6 bases in between. As DNA, the CDR3 is TGTGCCAGCAGCTTCCGAGGCGAGCAGTACTTC. Translating gives CASSFRGEQYF.

In this sample, this clone turned up once. The CDR3 spells CASKLTGRWEPQHF. DNA of the CDR3: TGTGCCAGCAAATTAACAGGGCGGTGGGAGCCCCAGCATTTT. The J gene is TRBJ1-5, the V gene TRBV27, with D perhaps matching TRBD1 (6 bases). Germline CDR1 and CDR2: MNHEY and SMNVEV (reference sequence). The CDR3 length is 14 residues. Between the trimmed V and J ends, which lost 7 bases and 8 bases, there was a span of 18 bases.

This rearrangement joins TRBV2 to TRBJ2-1; possible D gene TRBD1, 6 bases. The CDR3 length is 13 residues. Germline CDR1 reads SNHLY; CDR2 reads FYNNEI. Trimming removed 10 bases at V and 9 bases at J, with 19 bases between. The CDR3 DNA reads as TGTGCCATCCTTGGACAGCTTCTGGGTGAGCAGTTCTTC. It specifies CAILGQLLGEQFF.

The chain links TRBV4-1 to TRBJ1-1; D not resolved. V shed 4 bases and J shed 5 bases, with 17 bases lying between them. The CDR3 length is 15 residues. Germline V lookup: CDR1 MGHRA, CDR2 YSYEKL. The DNA for the CDR3 is TGCGCCAGCAGCCTAGACCCGGGTTTGGGGACTGAAGCTTTCTTT. This codes for CASSLDPGLGTEAFF.

The chain carries TRBV19 and TRBJ1-3; no firm D call. Germline CDR1 is LNHDA and CDR2 is SQIVND (reference sequence). The germline V and J ends were trimmed by 5 bases and 1 base, with 3 bases remaining between them. There are 12 residues in the CDR3. The chain's CDR3 is CASSWSGNTIYF. In DNA, the CDR3 is TGTGCCAGTAGTTGGTCTGGAAACACCATATATTTT.

J is TRBJ2-7 and V is TRBV27; 8 bases align to TRBD2. The CDR3 is 15 amino acids. After removal of 6 bases from V and 2 bases from J, the junction contained 9 bases not matched to a gene. From germline, CDR1 is MNHEY and CDR2 SMNVEV (reference sequence). The CDR3 loop is CASSKRLAKPYEQYF. CDR3 DNA: TGTGCCAGCAGCAAAAGACTAGCGAAACCCTACGAGCAGTACTTC.

The chain joins TRBV27 to TRBJ2-7; 9 nucleotides align to TRBD2. CDR3 length: 15 residues. J lost 4 bases, V lost 7 bases, and 11 bases had no gene match. CDR1 and CDR2 (germline): MNHEY, SMNVEV (reference sequence). CDR3 sequence: CASTTSLAGKYEQYF. The CDR3 nucleotides are TGTGCCAGCACAACTAGCCTAGCGGGAAAGTACGAGCAGTACTTC.

V gene TRBV5-6 combines with J gene TRBJ2-2; D remains ambiguous. Looked up from germline, CDR1 is SGHDT and CDR2 is YYEEEE. V lost 4 bases and J lost 3, with 10 bases in between. The CDR3 consists of 14 residues. The CDR3 sequence is CASSPGAHTGELFF. CDR3 sequence (DNA): TGTGCCAGCAGCCCCGGAGCGCACACCGGGGAGCTGTTTTTT.

V is TRBV27 and J is TRBJ2-7; no clear D gene. Germline CDR1 is MNHEY and CDR2 is SMNVEV (reference sequence). The CDR3 runs to 13 residues. V was clipped by 3 bases and J by 7 bases, with 13 bases between them. Written as DNA, the CDR3 is TGTGCCAGCAGTTTTAACCACCTCGGGGAGCAGTACTTC. Amino acid sequence: CASSFNHLGEQYF.

The chain has TRBV7-7 and TRBJ2-5; the D gene is possibly TRBD2 (5 bases). V lost 4 bases and J 4 bases, leaving 16 bases between the germline ends. Germline V gene sequence: CDR1 SSHAT, CDR2 FNYEAQ (reference sequence). This CDR3 is 15 amino acids long. The CDR3 loop is CASSSRLSLPETQYF. CDR3 nucleotide sequence: TGTGCCAGCAGCTCCAGACTATCCCTACCAGAGACCCAGTACTTC. Drawing the rest from reference TRBV7-7 and TRBJ2-5, the complete variable domain is GAGVSQSPRYKVTKRGQDVTLRCDPISSHATLYWYQQALGQGPEFLTYFNYEAQPDKSGLPSDRFSAERPEGSISTLTIQRTEQRDSAMYRCASSSRLSLPETQYFGPGTRLLVL.

The chain couples TRBV29-1 to TRBJ2-3; D not certain. Trimming removed 5 bases at V and 2 bases at J, with 11 bases between. Germline CDR1 SQVTM, CDR2 ANQGSEA. This CDR3 spans 13 amino acids. CDR3 nucleotides: TGCAGCGTTCCGCGTAGGAACACAGATACGCAGTATTTT. Residues: CSVPRRNTDTQYF.

V and J are TRBV9 and TRBJ2-5, with 8 nucleotides matching TRBD2. J lost 4 bases, V lost 4 bases, and 15 bases had no gene match. The germline V gene encodes CDR1 SGDLS and CDR2 YYNGEE. The CDR3 runs 17 residues. The CDR3, as DNA: TGTGCCAGCAGCCCCGGGGGGGGGACCAGCCTTGGAGAGACCCAGTACTTC. This encodes CASSPGGGTSLGETQYF.